The rows below give T cell receptor beta chains drawn from one sample of a study of T cells in Graves' hyperthyroidism and ophthalmopathy. TCRdb called the multiplex PCR reads again in MiXCR, with one record for every CDR3 protein. The table shows roughly 96,000 distinct CDR3 sequences, with roughly 49% occurring only once. The sample consisted of blood. The receptors originated from a woman aged 35 to 49 with Graves' hyperthyroidism. Each CDR3 is given with its conserved first and last residue. D genes are given only for firm matches. Clone size is given for some rows only: seen once, a few or many times, or a class if the clone is expanded.

D gene | clone size | J gene | V gene | CDR3 DNA | CDR3 protein
TRBD1 | many | TRBJ1-1 | TRBV6-6 | TGTGCCAGCAGGGGGACAGGCCGTGCTGGCACTGAAGCTTTCTTT | CASRGTGRAGTEAFF
. | many | TRBJ2-2 | TRBV6-6 | TGTGCCAGCAGTTCCCGGGGTTCGACCGGGGAGCTGTTTTTT | CASSSRGSTGELFF
. | . | TRBJ1-3 | TRBV2 | TGTGCCAGCACCGAACCGAACCCTGGAAACACCATATATTTT | CASTEPNPGNTIYF
TRBD2 | many | TRBJ2-7 | TRBV7-2 | TGTGCCAGCAGCTTAGCTCTGGGGCTAGCGGGAGGTCGATCCTACGAGCAGTACTTC | CASSLALGLAGGRSYEQYF
TRBD1 | . | TRBJ1-3 | TRBV14 | TGTGCCAGCAGCCGGACAGGGGGCGTTGGCACTGAAGCTTTCTTTTCTGGAAACACCATATATTTT | CASSRTGGVGTEAFFSGNTIYF
. | . | TRBJ2-5 | TRBV7-2 | TGTGCCAGCAGCTTTTCGACCCAGTACTTC | CASSFSTQYF
. | . | TRBJ2-6 | TRBV7-9 | TGTGCCAGCAGCCCCCCGTGGGTGAACGTCCTGACTTTC | CASSPPWVNVLTF
. | . | TRBJ1-2 | TRBV25-1 | TGTGCCAGCCAAGTTAGGACGGGCTCGGTAGACTACACCTTC | CASQVRTGSVDYTF
. | once | TRBJ1-5 | TRBV7-2 | TGTGCCAGCAGCTTCATCGGGCAGCAGCCCCAGCATTTT | CASSFIGQQPQHF
. | . | TRBJ2-5 | TRBV10-3 | TGTGCCATCAGTGGGGGAGGGGGTAGAGCTGAGACCCAGTACTTC | CAISGGGGRAETQYF
. | . | TRBJ1-2 | TRBV7-2 | TGTGCCAGCAGCTTAGTTGGGCTCGGAACTAACTATGGCTACACCTTC | CASSLVGLGTNYGYTF
. | many | TRBJ1-5 | TRBV24-1 | TGTGCCACCAGTGAGATGGAGTATCAGCCCCAGCATTTT | CATSEMEYQPQHF
. | many | TRBJ1-5 | TRBV6-6 | TGTGCCAGCAGTTACGGCAGAAATCAGCCCCAGCATTTT | CASSYGRNQPQHF
. | many | TRBJ2-7 | TRBV4-2 | TGTGCCAGCAGCCAAGGGGTCGGCGCGTCCTACGAGCAGTACTTC | CASSQGVGASYEQYF
TRBD1 | . | TRBJ1-2 | TRBV10-3 | TGTGCCATCAGTGTGTCCGGGGGACAGGGCTATGGCTACACCTTC | CAISVSGGQGYGYTF
TRBD2 | . | TRBJ2-5 | TRBV7-8 | TGTGCCAGCAGCTTAGGACTAGCGGGAACACCTCAAGAGACCCAGTACTTC | CASSLGLAGTPQETQYF
. | many | TRBJ1-6 | TRBV5-6 | TGTGCCAGCAGCCTAGGACCGGACTCCTATAATTCACCCCTCCACTTT | CASSLGPDSYNSPLHF
TRBD1 | many | TRBJ1-5 | TRBV12-3/TRBV12-4 | TGTGCCAGCAGCCACAGGGGAGTAGGTTTTAGTCAGCCCCAGCATTTT | CASSHRGVGFSQPQHF
. | . | TRBJ2-5 | TRBV7-2 | TGTGCCAGCAGCTTACGTATGGGGGCGGAGACCCAGTACTTC | CASSLRMGAETQYF
TRBD2 | . | TRBJ2-5 | TRBV7-2 | TGTGCCAGCAGCTTTAGTAGCGGGAGTGAGACCCAGTACTTC | CASSFSSGSETQYF
. | . | TRBJ1-1 | TRBV29-1 | TGCAGCTTTAGACCGAACACTGAAGCTTTCTTT | CSFRPNTEAFF
TRBD1 | . | TRBJ1-2 | TRBV10-3 | TGTGCCATCAGGGGACAGGGCTTCAATGGCTACACCTTC | CAIRGQGFNGYTF
. | many | TRBJ1-2 | TRBV5-1 | TGCGCCAGCAGCTCGGGGCTGGGTGGCTACACCTTC | CASSSGLGGYTF
. | many | TRBJ1-1 | TRBV19 | TGTGCCAGTAGTATTGGGGCGGCGTACGAAGCTTTCTTT | CASSIGAAYEAFF
. | many | TRBJ2-7 | TRBV10-3 | TGTGCCATCGGGCCTCGGGACTCTGTCTCCTACGAGCAGTACTTC | CAIGPRDSVSYEQYF
TRBD2 | many | TRBJ2-3 | TRBV20-1 | TGCAGTGCTAAAATCTTGCGGGAGGGATCTACGCAGTATTTT | CSAKILREGSTQYF
TRBD2 | . | TRBJ2-5 | TRBV7-2 | TGTGCCAGCAGCTTCAGACTAGCGGGAGTAGAGACCCAGTACTTC | CASSFRLAGVETQYF
TRBD1 | . | TRBJ2-7 | TRBV29-1 | TGCAGCGTTAGTGGGGACAGGGGTCTAGAGCAGTACTTC | CSVSGDRGLEQYF
TRBD1 | . | TRBJ2-7 | TRBV5-4 | TGTGCCAGCAGCTTGGCAGGGGGCTTCAACGAGCAGTACTTC | CASSLAGGFNEQYF
TRBD2 | . | TRBJ2-5 | TRBV11-1 | TGTGCCAGCGCGTGGGAGGGTCGAGAGACCCAGTACTTC | CASAWEGRETQYF